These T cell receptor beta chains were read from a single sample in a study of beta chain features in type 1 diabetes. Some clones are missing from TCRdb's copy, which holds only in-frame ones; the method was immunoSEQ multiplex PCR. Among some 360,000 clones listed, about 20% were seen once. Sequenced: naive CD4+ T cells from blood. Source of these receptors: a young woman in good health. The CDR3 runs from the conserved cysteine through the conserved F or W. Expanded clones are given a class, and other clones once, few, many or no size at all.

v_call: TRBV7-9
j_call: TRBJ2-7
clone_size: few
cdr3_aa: CASTYLGGEQYF

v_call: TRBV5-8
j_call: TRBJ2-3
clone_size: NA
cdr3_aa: CASNPTSASTDTQYF

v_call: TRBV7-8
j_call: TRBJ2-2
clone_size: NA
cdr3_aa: CASSLGGQGHTTGELFF

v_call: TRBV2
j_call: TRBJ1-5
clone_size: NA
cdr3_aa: CASIRESNQPQHF

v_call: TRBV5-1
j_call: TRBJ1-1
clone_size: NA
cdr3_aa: CASSTGLTEAFF

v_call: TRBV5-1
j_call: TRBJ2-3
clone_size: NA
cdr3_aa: CASSLREGAATDTQYF

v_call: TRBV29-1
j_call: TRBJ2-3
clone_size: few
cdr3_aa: CSVASTLPTDTQYF

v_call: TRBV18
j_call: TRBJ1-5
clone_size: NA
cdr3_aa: CASSPGPSNQPQHF

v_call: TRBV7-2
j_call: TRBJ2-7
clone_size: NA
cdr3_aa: CASSSTGTSFYEQYF

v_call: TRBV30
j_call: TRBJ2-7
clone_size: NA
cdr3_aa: CAWSVTRHEQYF

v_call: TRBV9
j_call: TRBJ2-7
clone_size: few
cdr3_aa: CASSVGGQSYEQYF

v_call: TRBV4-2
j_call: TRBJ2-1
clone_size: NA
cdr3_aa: CASSQPGTGNNEQFF

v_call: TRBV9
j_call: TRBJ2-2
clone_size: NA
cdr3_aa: CASSVRVTGELFF

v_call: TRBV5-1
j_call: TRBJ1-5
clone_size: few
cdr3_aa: CASSPGQGRGQPQHF

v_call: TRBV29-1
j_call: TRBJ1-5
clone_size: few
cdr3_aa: CSVAGGQGGREPQHF

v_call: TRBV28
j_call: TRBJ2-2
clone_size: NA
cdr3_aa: CASRGQGRNTGELFF

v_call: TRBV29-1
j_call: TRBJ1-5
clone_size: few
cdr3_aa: CSVGQGAPGQPQHF

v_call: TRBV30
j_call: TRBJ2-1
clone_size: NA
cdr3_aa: CASSRGSSYNEQFF

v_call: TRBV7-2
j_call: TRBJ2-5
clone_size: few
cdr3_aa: CASTFWGLQETQYF

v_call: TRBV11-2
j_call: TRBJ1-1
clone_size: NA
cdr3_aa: CASSLDLRAEAFF

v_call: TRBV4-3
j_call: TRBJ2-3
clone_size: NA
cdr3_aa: CASSLRQQDTQYF

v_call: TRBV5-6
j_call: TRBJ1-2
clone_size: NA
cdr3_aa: CASSRQGRVYTF

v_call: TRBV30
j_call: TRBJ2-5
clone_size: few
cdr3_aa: CAWSRGYQETQYF

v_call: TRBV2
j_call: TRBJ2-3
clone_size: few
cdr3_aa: CASRTGGPLTDTQYF

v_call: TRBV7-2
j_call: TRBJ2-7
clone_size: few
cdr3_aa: CASSLMHSSYEQYF

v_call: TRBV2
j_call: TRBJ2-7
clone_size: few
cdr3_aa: CASSGQAYEQYF

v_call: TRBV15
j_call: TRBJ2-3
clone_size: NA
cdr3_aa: CATSRDQVGAGDTQYF

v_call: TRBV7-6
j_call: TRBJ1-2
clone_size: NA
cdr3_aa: CASSPLGRNYGYTF

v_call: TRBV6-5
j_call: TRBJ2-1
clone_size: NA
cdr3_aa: CASSYTPGGNEQFF

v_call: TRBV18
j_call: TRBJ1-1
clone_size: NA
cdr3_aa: CASSLDRASRTEAFF

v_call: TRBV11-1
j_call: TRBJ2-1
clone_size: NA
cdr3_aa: CASSTTGTGDNEQFF

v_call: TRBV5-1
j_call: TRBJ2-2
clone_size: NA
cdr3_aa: CASSLASGNTGELFF

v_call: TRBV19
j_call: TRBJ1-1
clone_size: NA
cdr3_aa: CASSTPGTGFSNTEAFF

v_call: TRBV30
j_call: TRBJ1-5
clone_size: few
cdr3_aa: CAWSGQRNQPQHF

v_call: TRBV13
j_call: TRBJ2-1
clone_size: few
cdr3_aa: CASSLEVRTSGYNEQFF

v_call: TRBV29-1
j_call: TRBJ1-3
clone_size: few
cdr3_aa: CSVEDQGAGNTIYF